The clone carrying this TCR beta chain was detected a few times. This specimen belongs to a study of metastatic and nonmetastatic thyroid tumors. All patients were untreated before thyroid surgery. TCRdb re-clonotyped the PCR reads via MiXCR. Here the sample spans some 29,000 clones, 3.7% being singletons. The TCR sequence derives from a male donor with papillary thyroid cancer or a benign thyroid nodule (not recorded which). Some clones in this sample may be carry-over from other donors' samples. What was sequenced was blood.

This CDR3 is CAWARIMNTEAFF. In nucleotides, the CDR3 is TGTGCCTGGGCACGGATTATGAACACTGAAGCTTTCTTT. V usage is TRBV30 and J usage is TRBJ1-1, with no clear D. V dropped 5 bases and J dropped 0 bases, with 10 bases sitting between them. The CDR3 extends over 13 amino acids. CDR1 and CDR2 (germline): GTSNPN, SVGIG (reference sequence).